The 10 T cell receptor beta chains below were found in one sample sequenced in a study of T cell changes during pregnancy in multiple sclerosis. Sequencing used immunoSEQ multiplex PCR; TCRdb keeps in-frame clones, though not all of them. The sample records over 45,000 clones, approximately 93% being singletons. The material was CD8+ T cells from peripheral blood mononuclear cells, obtained in the third trimester of pregnancy. All receptors come from a female donor with multiple sclerosis, enrolled in a pregnancy study.

This clone was seen just once. The chain couples TRBV11-2 to TRBJ1-2; TRBD1 matches 8 bases. There are 15 residues in the CDR3. V trimming: 6 bases; J trimming: 5 bases; junction bases outside the gene matches: 11. Germline values: CDR1 SGHAT, CDR2 FQNNGV. The DNA for the CDR3 is TGTGCCAGCAGGGGGTTTAGGGGACAGGAGTATGGCTACACCTTC. It is translated as CASRGFRGQEYGYTF.

The chain carries TRBV11-2 and TRBJ2-3, with TRBD2 matching 7 bases. The CDR3 sequence is 15 residues long. V was clipped by 5 bases and J by 2 bases; unmatched bases: 7. In germline, CDR1 is SGHAT, CDR2 FQNNGV. The CDR3 region has the DNA TGTGCCAGCAGCCTCGGTCGGGGGGTCACAGATACGCAGTATTTT. As protein: CASSLGRGVTDTQYF.

This chain joins TRBV29-1 and TRBJ2-7, with 10 bases identical to TRBD1. Germline assignment: CDR1 SQVTM and CDR2 ANQGSEA. There are 13 residues in the CDR3. The junction had 5 bases not matched to a gene; V was cut back by 7 bases and J by 2 bases. The CDR3 DNA reads as TGCAGCGCTGGGACAGGGGAAGCCTACGAGCAGTACTTC. This sequence encodes CSAGTGEAYEQYF.

This clone was seen repeatedly, ten times or more. This sequence joins TRBV28 and TRBJ1-1, with 7 bases identical to TRBD1. The CDR3 is made up of 16 amino acids. The V and J ends lost 4 bases and 2 bases, in that order; junction bases with no gene match: 10. Per germline, CDR1 MDHEN and CDR2 SYDVKM. CDR3 loop: CASSWGTTGPNTEAFF. For the CDR3, the DNA is TGTGCCAGCAGTTGGGGGACGACAGGGCCCAACACTGAAGCTTTCTTT.

The chain couples TRBV4-2 to TRBJ2-7; TRBD1 matches at 7 bases. The V gene end was trimmed by 1 base and the J gene end by 4 bases; junction bases not matched to a gene: 10. This CDR3 region has 16 residues. Germline CDR1 and CDR2: LGHNA and YNFKEQ. CDR3 amino acids: CASSQVGAGGIYEQYF. CDR3 nucleotides: TGTGCCAGCAGCCAAGTCGGGGCAGGGGGAATTTACGAGCAGTACTTC.

V usage is TRBV4-1 and J usage is TRBJ1-1; possibly TRBD1 for D (5 bases). The V end was cut by 1 base, the J end by 3 bases, with 9 bases between. CDR3 length: 14 amino acids. Germline CDR1 reads MGHRA; CDR2 reads YSYEKL. Here the CDR3 DNA reads TGCGCCAGCAGCCAAGGTGGACAATACACTGAAGCTTTCTTT. Translation: CASSQGGQYTEAFF.

The V gene is TRBV30, the J gene TRBJ1-5, with D tentatively TRBD1 (5 bases). The V and J ends lost 3 bases and 0 bases respectively, with 6 bases between them. CDR3 length: 13 residues. The germline gives CDR1 GTSNPN, CDR2 SVGIG (reference sequence). CDR3 amino acids: CAWRGPSNQPQHF. Here the CDR3 DNA reads TGTGCCTGGAGGGGGCCTAGCAATCAGCCCCAGCATTTT. The variable domain in full, with the rest retrieved from reference TRBV30 and TRBJ1-5, is SQTIHQWPATLVQPVGSPLSLECTVEGTSNPNLYWYRQAAGRGLQLLFYSVGIGQISSEVPQNLSASRPQDRQFILSSKKLLLSDSGFYLCAWRGPSNQPQHFGDGTRLSIL.

The chain uses TRBV5-4 and TRBJ2-7, with a weak D call TRBD2 (5 bases). The CDR3 runs to 12 residues. The germline V gene encodes CDR1 SGHNT and CDR2 YYREEE (reference sequence). Trimming shortened V by 1 base and J by 6 bases, and 8 bases separated the two germline ends. Here the CDR3 DNA reads TGTGCCAGCAGCTTGTCCGGAGGCGAGCAGTACTTC. It codes for CASSLSGGEQYF.

The rearrangement joins TRBV5-1 to TRBJ2-7; 13 bases fit TRBD2. The CDR3 length is 14 residues. Looked up from germline, CDR1 is SGHRS and CDR2 is YFSETQ. Germline trimming cut 4 bases from V and 4 bases from J; bases unmatched to any gene: 2. The CDR3 nucleotides read TGCGCCAGCAGCCAGACTAGCGGGAGGTACGAGCAGTACTTC. It translates to CASSQTSGRYEQYF.

V gene TRBV5-4 combines with J gene TRBJ2-3; 12 bases are a match to TRBD2. The CDR3 spans 16 residues. Germline CDR1 reads SGHNT; CDR2 reads YYREEE (reference sequence). With V trimmed by 3 bases and J by 3 bases, 5 bases remained unmatched. As DNA, the CDR3 is TGTGCCAGCAGCTCCAGGACTAGCGGGGCGACAGATACGCAGTATTTT. Translating gives CASSSRTSGATDTQYF.